This is a list of T cell receptor beta chains from one sample in a study of shared clonotypes between healthy human individuals. Some clones are missing from TCRdb's copy, which holds only in-frame ones; the method was immunoSEQ multiplex PCR. The table records around 700,000 clones, around 73% of them present only once. The sample comprised memory CD4+ T cells sorted from blood. All receptors come from a woman aged 25 to 39 in good health. The CDR3 runs from the conserved cysteine through the conserved F or W. The D gene is left open where the match is weak. Not every row has a clone size; where given, it reads once, few, many or a size class.

TRBJ1-3 | . | TRBV19 | . | CASTWGVAGNTIYF | TGTGCCAGTACCTGGGGGGTTGCTGGAAACACCATATATTTT
TRBJ1-2 | . | TRBV28 | . | CASSYFRGGSYGYTF | TGTGCCAGCAGTTATTTCAGGGGAGGAAGCTATGGCTACACCTTC
TRBJ1-5 | . | TRBV7-2 | TRBD1 | CASSSKTGSNQPQHF | TGTGCCAGCAGCTCAAAGACAGGGAGCAATCAGCCCCAGCATTTT
TRBJ1-5 | . | TRBV23-1 | . | CASSQSTGGGQPQHF | TGCGCCAGCAGTCAATCGACAGGTGGCGGACAGCCCCAGCATTTT
TRBJ1-3 | . | TRBV9 | . | CASSVGGGMLGNTIYF | TGTGCCAGCAGCGTAGGTGGGGGTATGCTTGGAAACACCATATATTTT
TRBJ2-2 | . | TRBV6-5 | TRBD2 | CASSSPTSGRTGELFF | TGTGCCAGCAGTTCCCCGACTAGCGGGAGAACCGGGGAGCTGTTTTTT
TRBJ1-4 | . | TRBV4-1 | . | CASSQIGIGYEKLFF | TGCGCCAGCAGCCAGATCGGAATAGGGTATGAAAAACTGTTTTTT
TRBJ2-7 | . | TRBV9 | . | CASSVGVAVHEQYF | TGTGCCAGCAGCGTAGGAGTAGCCGTCCACGAGCAGTACTTC
TRBJ2-2 | . | TRBV7-3 | TRBD1 | CASSWRTGFTGELFF | TGTGCCAGCAGCTGGAGGACAGGGTTCACCGGGGAGCTGTTTTTT
TRBJ1-2 | . | TRBV11-2 | . | CASSSPGGNYGYTF | TGTGCCAGCAGCTCCCCCGGAGGGAACTATGGCTACACCTTC
TRBJ2-5 | many | TRBV25-1 | . | CASSESSRVQETQYF | TGTGCCAGCAGTGAATCGTCAAGGGTACAAGAGACCCAGTACTTC
TRBJ1-3 | . | TRBV28 | . | CASSLGGVYGNTIYF | TGTGCCAGCAGTTTGGGTGGAGTTTACGGAAACACCATATATTTT
TRBJ2-1 | few | TRBV2 | . | CASSELRRNGNEQFF | TGTGCCAGCAGTGAATTGCGGCGGAATGGCAATGAGCAGTTCTTC
TRBJ2-1 | few | TRBV10-3 | . | CAISEAGGLSSYNEQFF | TGTGCCATCAGCGAGGCCGGTGGGCTCAGCTCCTACAATGAGCAGTTCTTC
TRBJ2-1 | . | TRBV7-2 | . | CASSLVATNYNEQFF | TGTGCCAGCAGCTTAGTTGCCACCAACTACAATGAGCAGTTCTTC
TRBJ2-3 | . | TRBV14 | TRBD1 | CASSQVGGARTDTQYF | TGTGCCAGCAGCCAAGTAGGGGGCGCGAGAACAGATACGCAGTATTTT
TRBJ2-3 | . | TRBV7-2 | . | CASSWGTDTQYF | TGTGCCAGCAGCTGGGGGACAGATACGCAGTATTTT
TRBJ1-2 | . | TRBV2 | . | CASSEEHGVGYTF | TGTGCCAGCAGTGAAGAACATGGGGTTGGCTACACCTTC
TRBJ2-1 | . | TRBV7-2 | TRBD2 | CASSSYLAVQQFF | TGTGCCAGCAGCTCTTATCTAGCGGTCCAGCAGTTCTTC
TRBJ1-5 | . | TRBV6-1 | . | CASSPQIYSNQPQHF | TGTGCCAGCTCCCCACAGATTTATAGCAATCAGCCCCAGCATTTT
TRBJ2-1 | . | TRBV19 | TRBD2 | CASSIDLVSGSNNEQFF | TGTGCCAGTAGTATAGATCTGGTTAGCGGGAGTAACAATGAGCAGTTCTTC
TRBJ1-1 | . | TRBV7-8 | TRBD1 | CASSHHRGRIGGGDMNTEAFF | TGTGCCAGCAGCCACCACAGGGGGCGTATTGGGGGAGGAGATATGAACACTGAAGCTTTCTTT
TRBJ2-3 | . | TRBV10-1 | . | CASSSNRVGTDTQYF | TGCGCCAGCAGTTCGAACAGGGTGGGAACAGATACGCAGTATTTT
TRBJ1-4 | many | TRBV29-1 | . | CSVVLRGATNEKLFF | TGCAGCGTTGTGTTACGGGGTGCAACTAATGAAAAACTGTTTTTT
TRBJ2-6 | . | TRBV7-9 | . | CASSSPGSGANVLTF | TGTGCCAGCAGCTCGCCGGGCTCTGGGGCCAACGTCCTGACTTTC
TRBJ2-7 | . | TRBV4-2 | . | CASSQESNRGSYEQYF | TGTGCCAGCAGCCAAGAGTCGAACCGCGGGTCCTACGAGCAGTACTTC
TRBJ1-3 | . | TRBV7-6 | . | CASSLGIGNSGNTIYF | TGTGCCAGCAGCTTAGGCATCGGCAACTCTGGAAACACCATATATTTT
TRBJ2-3 | . | TRBV15 | TRBD2 | CATSRDPVVAGTSTDTQYF | TGTGCCACCAGCAGAGATCCGGTAGTAGCGGGAACTAGCACAGATACGCAGTATTTT
TRBJ1-2 | few | TRBV18 | . | CASSPMGDDYGYTF | TGTGCCAGCTCACCAATGGGCGACGACTATGGCTACACCTTC
TRBJ2-5 | . | TRBV28 | . | CASNPGRRQETQYF | TGTGCCAGCAACCCAGGACGGAGACAAGAGACCCAGTACTTC
TRBJ1-4 | . | TRBV5-6 | . | CASTLGGNNDEKLFF | TGTGCCAGCACCCTTGGTGGGAATAACGATGAAAAACTGTTTTTT
TRBJ2-3 | few | TRBV9 | TRBD1 | CASSETGGAEDTQYF | TGTGCCAGCAGCGAGACAGGGGGCGCGGAAGATACGCAGTATTTT
TRBJ2-7 | . | TRBV27 | TRBD1 | CASSRQGFLEQYF | TGTGCCAGCAGCAGACAGGGGTTTCTGGAGCAGTACTTC
TRBJ2-2 | . | TRBV11-3 | . | CASSLVRGRDLRPGELFF | TGTGCCAGCAGCTTAGTTCGGGGACGGGACCTAAGGCCCGGGGAGCTGTTTTTT
TRBJ2-7 | few | TRBV28 | . | CASSLVQGNYEQYF | TGTGCCAGCAGTTTGGTACAGGGTAACTACGAGCAGTACTTC
TRBJ2-5 | . | TRBV5-1 | . | CASSLSETQYF | TGCGCCAGCAGCTTGTCTGAGACCCAGTACTTC
TRBJ2-3 | . | TRBV10-3 | . | CAISDMASTDTQYF | TGTGCCATCAGTGATATGGCTAGCACAGATACGCAGTATTTT